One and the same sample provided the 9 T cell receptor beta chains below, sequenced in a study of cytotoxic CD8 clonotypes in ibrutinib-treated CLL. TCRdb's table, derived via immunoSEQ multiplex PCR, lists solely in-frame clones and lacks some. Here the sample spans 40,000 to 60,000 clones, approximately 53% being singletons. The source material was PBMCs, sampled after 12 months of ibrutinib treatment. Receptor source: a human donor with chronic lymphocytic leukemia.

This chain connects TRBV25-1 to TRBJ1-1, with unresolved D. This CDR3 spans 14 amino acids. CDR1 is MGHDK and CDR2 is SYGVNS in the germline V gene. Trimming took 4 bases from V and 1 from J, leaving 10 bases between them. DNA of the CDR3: TGTGCCAGCAGTGGCGGGCTTTCGAACACTGAAGCTTTCTTT. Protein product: CASSGGLSNTEAFF.

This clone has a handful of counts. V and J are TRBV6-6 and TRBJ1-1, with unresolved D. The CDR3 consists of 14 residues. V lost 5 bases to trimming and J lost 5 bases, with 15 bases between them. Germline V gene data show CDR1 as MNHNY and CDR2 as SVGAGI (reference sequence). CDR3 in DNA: TGTGCCAGCAGTACCACCCAGGCGGGGACTGAAGCTTTCTTT. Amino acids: CASSTTQAGTEAFF.

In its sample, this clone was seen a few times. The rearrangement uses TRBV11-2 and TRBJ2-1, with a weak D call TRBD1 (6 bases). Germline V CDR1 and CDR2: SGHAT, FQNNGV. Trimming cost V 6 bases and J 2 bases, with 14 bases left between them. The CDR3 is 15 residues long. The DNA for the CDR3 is TGTGCCAGCAGGTCCGGGACAACCACCTACAATGAGCAGTTCTTC. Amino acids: CASRSGTTTYNEQFF.

CDR3 amino acids: CASSSRTSIPQETQYF. The CDR3 DNA reads as TGTGCCAGCAGCTCACGGACTAGCATTCCCCAAGAGACCCAGTACTTC. V is TRBV11-2 and J is TRBJ2-5; 8 bases fit TRBD2. The CDR3 loop spans 16 amino acids. J lost 1 base, V lost 4 bases, and 8 bases had no gene match. Germline V gives CDR1 SGHAT, CDR2 FQNNGV.

The CDR3 loop is CASSSSLAGYNEQFF. The CDR3 DNA reads TGTGCCAGCAGCTCCTCTTTAGCGGGTTACAATGAGCAGTTCTTC. This chain uses TRBV7-6 with TRBJ2-1; 7 bases are shared with TRBD2. Germline CDR1 SGHVS, CDR2 FNYEAQ. After removal of 4 bases from V and 4 bases from J, the junction contained 7 bases not matched to a gene. The length of the CDR3 is 15 residues. The full variable domain, in which reference TRBV7-6 and TRBJ2-1 provide the parts outside the CDR3, is GAGVSQSPRYKVTKRGQDVALRCDPISGHVSLYWYRQALGQGPEFLTYFNYEAQQDKSGLPNDRFSAERPEGSISTLTIQRTEQRDSAMYRCASSSSLAGYNEQFFGPGTRLTVL.

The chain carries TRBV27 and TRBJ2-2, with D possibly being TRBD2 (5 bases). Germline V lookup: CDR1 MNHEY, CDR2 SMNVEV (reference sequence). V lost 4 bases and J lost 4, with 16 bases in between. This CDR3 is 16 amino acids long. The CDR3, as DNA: TGTGCCAGCAGTTCCCTATGGGAGTTTTCCACCGGGGAGCTGTTTTTT. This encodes CASSSLWEFSTGELFF.

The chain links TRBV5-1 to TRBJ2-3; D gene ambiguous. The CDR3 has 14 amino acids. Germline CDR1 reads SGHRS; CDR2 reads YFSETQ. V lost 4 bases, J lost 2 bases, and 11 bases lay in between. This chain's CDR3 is CASSVSGTTDTQYF. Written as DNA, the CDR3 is TGCGCCAGCAGCGTCTCCGGAACCACAGATACGCAGTATTTT.

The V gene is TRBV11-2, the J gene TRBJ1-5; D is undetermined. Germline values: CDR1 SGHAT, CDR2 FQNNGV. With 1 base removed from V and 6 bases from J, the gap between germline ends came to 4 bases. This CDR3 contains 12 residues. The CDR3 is CASSLAGQPQHF. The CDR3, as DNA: TGTGCCAGCAGCTTAGCGGGTCAGCCCCAGCATTTT.

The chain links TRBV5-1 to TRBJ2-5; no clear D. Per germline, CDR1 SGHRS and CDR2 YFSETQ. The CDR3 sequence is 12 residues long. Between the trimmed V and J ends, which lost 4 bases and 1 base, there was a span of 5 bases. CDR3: CASSVFQETQYF. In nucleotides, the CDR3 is TGCGCCAGCAGCGTCTTCCAAGAGACCCAGTACTTC.